This is a list of T cell receptor beta chains from one sample in a study of Ad26.COV2.S vaccination and SARS-CoV-2 variants. Produced via immunoSEQ multiplex PCR; TCRdb's table is partial and in-frame only. The sample holds some 340,000 clones; about 82% are singletons and the top ten take 1.5% to 2.5%. The sample was peripheral blood, taken in a trial of Ad26.COV2.S vaccine versus placebo. The receptors here all came from a person between 18 and 65 years old who received the Ad26.COV2.S COVID-19 vaccine or a placebo. Both conserved end residues are part of each CDR3. D genes are given only for firm matches. The size entry is marked missing in some rows and otherwise reads once, few, many or a size class.

V	D	J	size	DNA	CDR3
TRBV6-2/TRBV6-3	.	TRBJ1-1	.	TGTGCCAGCAGTAGCCTGTGGACAGAGGGGAACACTGAAGCTTTCTTT	CASSSLWTEGNTEAFF
TRBV6-1	.	TRBJ2-2	.	TGTGCCAGCAGTGAACTAGCCGGGGAGCTGTTTTTT	CASSELAGELFF
TRBV7-3	.	TRBJ2-1	.	TGTGCCAGCAGCTTAGGCCGTGTTAGGTACAATGAGCAGTTCTTC	CASSLGRVRYNEQFF
TRBV5-1	.	TRBJ2-7	.	TGCGCCAGCAGCTTGTCGCCGAGGGCAACCTACGAGCAGTACTTC	CASSLSPRATYEQYF
TRBV5-1	TRBD1	TRBJ1-6	.	TGCGCCAGCAGCTTGGGGACAGGGGGTAATTCACCCCTCCACTTT	CASSLGTGGNSPLHF
TRBV10-3	.	TRBJ1-1	.	TGTGCCATCAGCACTATACTGAACACTGAAGCTTTCTTT	CAISTILNTEAFF
TRBV6-5	.	TRBJ2-2	.	TGTGCCAGCAGGATAGGGCAGAGCACCGCCGGGGAGCTGTTTTTT	CASRIGQSTAGELFF
TRBV12-3/TRBV12-4	.	TRBJ1-2	.	TGTGCCAGCAGTTACACAGGGAAGGGTGGCTACACCTTC	CASSYTGKGGYTF
TRBV7-2	.	TRBJ1-5	.	TGTGCCAGCAGCTTAGGCAGGGCCTTCAATCAGCCCCAGCATTTT	CASSLGRAFNQPQHF
TRBV7-2	TRBD1	TRBJ2-1	.	TGTGCCAGCAGCCCACAGGGGGCGGTGGGTGACAATGAGCAGTTCTTC	CASSPQGAVGDNEQFF
TRBV4-3	.	TRBJ2-7	few	TGCGCCAGCAGCCAAGATCATGGGTTCGTTTACGAGCAGTACTTC	CASSQDHGFVYEQYF
TRBV9	.	TRBJ2-7	.	TGTGCCAGCAGCGTAAGCCCCCATGGGGCAGCTTACGAGCAGTACTTC	CASSVSPHGAAYEQYF